These 29 T cell receptor beta chains originate from one sample sequenced in a study of T cells of healthy individuals. One entry per CDR3 protein, called by TCRdb with MiXCR from the 5' RACE reads. The sample has approximately 50,000 distinct CDR3 sequences, about 15% seen once. These receptors all come from a human donor in good health.

The chain recombines TRBV20-1 with TRBJ2-3; TRBD2 matches at 9 bases. Germline CDR1 is DFQATT and CDR2 is SNEGSKA (reference sequence). The CDR3 has 15 residues. V lost 2 bases, J lost 5 bases, and 8 bases stayed unmatched. The DNA for the CDR3 is TGCAGTGCTAGAAACGTAGCGGGGGTTAAAGATACGCAGTATTTT. It yields the protein CSARNVAGVKDTQYF.

This clonotype was recorded many times. The rearrangement joins TRBV29-1 to TRBJ1-2; possibly TRBD1 for D (6 bases). V lost 2 bases, J lost 8 bases, and 15 bases lay in between. In germline, CDR1 is SQVTM, CDR2 ANQGSEA. This CDR3 has 13 residues. The CDR3 coding sequence is TGCAGCGTTGAAAGCTCCAGGGGCGCGGGCTACACCTTC. Residues: CSVESSRGAGYTF.

The chain is built from TRBV20-1 and TRBJ1-2; no firm D call. CDR3 size: 13 residues. CDR1 is DFQATT, CDR2 SNEGSKA, per germline (reference sequence). V dropped 5 bases and J dropped 9 bases, with 19 bases sitting between them. The CDR3 DNA reads as TGCAGTGCTTTCCGGTCCAGACCTGGAAGCTACACCTTC. This gives the protein CSAFRSRPGSYTF.

This clonotype was detected many times. The chain recombines TRBV10-2 with TRBJ1-4; no definite D call. The V gene lost 1 base and the J gene lost 0 bases, with 12 bases spanning the gap. The CDR3 runs 17 residues. Looked up from germline, CDR1 is WSHSY and CDR2 is SAAADI. The CDR3 DNA sequence: TGCGCCAGCAGTGAGTGGCGAGGGTTTGCAACTAATGAAAAACTGTTTTTT. This translates into CASSEWRGFATNEKLFF.

This clonotype has ten or more counts. The CDR3 loop reads CASSGPGTSGGHNEQFF. The CDR3 coding sequence is TGTGCCAGCAGCGGTCCCGGGACTAGCGGGGGGCACAATGAGCAGTTCTTC. The chain has TRBV9 and TRBJ2-1, with 15 bases fitting TRBD2. Germline trimming cut 3 bases from V and 5 bases from J; bases unmatched to any gene: 6. Germline V CDR1 and CDR2: SGDLS, YYNGEE. The CDR3 is 17 residues long.

Ten or more counts support this clonotype. The V and J genes are TRBV5-1 and TRBJ2-7; D is unresolved. Germline V gene sequence: CDR1 SGHRS, CDR2 YFSETQ. This CDR3 is 14 amino acids long. Between the trimmed V and J ends, which lost 4 bases and 3 bases, there was a span of 14 bases. The chain's CDR3 is CASSPGNDGYEQYF. CDR3 sequence (DNA): TGCGCCAGCAGCCCTGGAAACGACGGCTACGAGCAGTACTTC.

The genes are TRBV25-1 and TRBJ2-7, with 15 bases fitting TRBD2. With V trimmed by 8 bases and J by 7 bases, 9 bases remained unmatched. The CDR3 contains 15 residues. The germline CDR1 and CDR2 sequences are MGHDK and SYGVNS. The CDR3 protein is CASQRTSGGVGEQYF. CDR3 bases: TGTGCCAGCCAAAGGACTAGCGGGGGGGTAGGGGAGCAGTACTTC.

This clonotype was seen ten or more times. The rearrangement uses TRBV10-3 and TRBJ2-5; 10 bases agree with TRBD2. CDR1 is ENHRY, CDR2 SYGVKD, per germline. V shed 7 bases and J 3 bases; nucleotides not matched to a gene: 2. The CDR3 has 13 amino acids. The CDR3 loop reads CAIKTSGEETQYF. In DNA form, the CDR3 reads TGTGCCATCAAAACTAGCGGGGAAGAGACCCAGTACTTC.

This chain links TRBV5-1 with TRBJ2-5, with D perhaps matching TRBD2 (6 bases). The CDR3 length is 13 residues. V lost 4 bases and J 0 bases, leaving 7 bases between the germline ends. CDR1 is SGHRS and CDR2 is YFSETQ in the germline V gene. The CDR3 nucleotides read TGCGCCAGCAGCCGGGACTACCAAGAGACCCAGTACTTC. Amino acids: CASSRDYQETQYF.

This clonotype was counted only a few times. A much more abundant neighbour one base away suggests this may be a read error. The chain joins TRBV6-2 or TRBV6-3 to TRBJ1-2, with TRBD1 as a possible D gene (6 bases). The V gene's germline CDR1 is MNHEY and CDR2 SVGEGT. This CDR3 is built from 12 residues. V was pared by 6 bases and J by 2 bases, with 7 bases between. The DNA of the CDR3 is TGTGCCAGCAGGGACAGAAACTATGGCTACACCTTC. It specifies CASRDRNYGYTF.

This clonotype was seen repeatedly, ten times or more. The chain employs TRBV13 and TRBJ2-3; TRBD2 might be the D (7 bases). V was trimmed by 0 bases and J by 4 bases, leaving 11 bases between them. From germline, CDR1 is PRHDT and CDR2 FYEKMQ (reference sequence). This CDR3 contains 15 residues. DNA for the CDR3: TGTGCCAGCAGCTTAGGAGGGGGGGCCCCAGATACGCAGTATTTT. Its translation: CASSLGGGAPDTQYF.

This chain uses TRBV24-1 with TRBJ1-2; D is unclear. Germline values: CDR1 KGHDR, CDR2 SFDVKD. The CDR3 loop spans 11 amino acids. The V end was cut by 3 bases, the J end by 7 bases, with 5 bases between. The CDR3 nucleotides read TGTGCCACCAGTGATCAGACTGGCTACACCTTC. It encodes CATSDQTGYTF.

The chain combines TRBV9 with TRBJ2-7; 8 bases line up with TRBD1. The ends lost 0 bases at V and 0 bases at J; junction bases unmatched: 2. CDR1 SGDLS and CDR2 YYNGEE come from the germline V gene. The CDR3 length is 15 residues. The CDR3 here is CASSVGDRSSYEQYF. CDR3 nucleotide sequence: TGTGCCAGCAGCGTAGGGGACAGGAGCTCCTACGAGCAGTACTTC. Based on the CDR3 plus reference TRBV9 and TRBJ2-7, the full variable domain is DSGVTQTPKHLITATGQRVTLRCSPRSGDLSVYWYQQSLDQGLQFLIQYYNGEERAKGNILERFSAQQFPDLHSELNLSSLELGDSALYFCASSVGDRSSYEQYFGPGTRLTVT.

V usage is TRBV7-8 and J usage is TRBJ2-3; a possible D gene is TRBD2 (5 bases). The CDR3 has 12 amino acids. V was shortened by 5 bases and J by 6 bases, with 9 bases between the two germline ends. The germline CDR1 and CDR2 sequences are SGHVS and FQNEAQ. The CDR3 bases are TGTGCCAGCAGCGATCCGGGGGATACGCAGTATTTT. The encoded protein is CASSDPGDTQYF.

This clonotype has a handful of counts. Here the CDR3 reads CASSQKGTAAYEQYF. In DNA, the CDR3 is TGCGCCAGCAGCCAAAAAGGAACAGCTGCCTACGAGCAGTACTTC. The chain recombines TRBV4-3 with TRBJ2-7, with D uncertain. CDR1 LGHNA and CDR2 YSLEER come from the germline V gene. This CDR3 is built from 15 residues. V was trimmed by 2 bases and J by 2 bases, leaving 13 bases between them.

This clonotype was counted many times. V gene TRBV5-1 combines with J gene TRBJ2-3; 8 bases line up with TRBD2. V was clipped by 1 base and J by 4 bases; unmatched bases: 5. The length of the CDR3 is 15 residues. The germline CDR1 and CDR2 sequences are SGHRS and YFSETQ. In nucleotides, the CDR3 is TGCGCCAGCAGCTTGAGCGGGAGCTCGTCAGATACGCAGTATTTT. Its protein is CASSLSGSSSDTQYF.

This clonotype was seen ten or more times. This chain links TRBV14 with TRBJ2-3; D call uncertain. From germline, CDR1 is SGHDN and CDR2 FVKESK. The CDR3 covers 13 residues. V was shortened by 1 base and J by 9 bases, with 11 bases between the two germline ends. CDR3 nucleotide sequence: TGTGCCAGCAGCCAAGGGGCAGTCTCGACGCAGTATTTT. It encodes CASSQGAVSTQYF.

This sequence joins TRBV7-9 and TRBJ2-7; D is unclear. V was cut by 5 bases and J by 3 bases, with 8 bases left in between. This CDR3 is built from 12 residues. CDR1 and CDR2 (germline): SEHNR, FQNEAQ (reference sequence). The CDR3 reads CASSKPGYEQYF. The CDR3, as DNA: TGTGCCAGCAGCAAACCCGGCTACGAGCAGTACTTC.

This clonotype was detected ten times or more. This rearrangement joins TRBV15 to TRBJ1-2, with D hard to call. Trimming removed 7 bases at V and 0 bases at J, with 12 bases between. The CDR3 extends over 14 amino acids. CDR1 and CDR2 from the germline V gene are LNHNV and YYDKDF (reference sequence). CDR3 coding DNA: TGTGCCACCACCCAGTTACTTTCTAACTATGGCTACACCTTC. This translates into CATTQLLSNYGYTF.

This clonotype was counted many times. The V gene is TRBV2, the J gene TRBJ2-7; the match to TRBD1 covers 7 bases. V gave up 4 bases and J gave up 4 bases; unmatched junction bases: 10. Germline V CDR1 and CDR2: SNHLY, FYNNEI. The CDR3 spans 15 residues. The CDR3, as DNA: TGTGCCAGCAGTGTAGGCACAGGGACAGCGTACGAGCAGTACTTC. Its translation: CASSVGTGTAYEQYF.

This clonotype was recorded a few times. V and J are TRBV6-1 and TRBJ1-1; D remains ambiguous. The CDR3 consists of 14 residues. The germline V and J ends were trimmed by 6 bases and 1 base, with 12 bases remaining between them. CDR1 and CDR2 from the germline V gene are MNHNS and SASEGT. DNA of the CDR3: TGTGCCAGCAGCCCCGCAGCGGCGAACACTGAAGCTTTCTTT. This gives the protein CASSPAAANTEAFF.

This clonotype appeared a few times. The rearrangement links TRBV20-1 to TRBJ2-7; possibly TRBD2 for D (6 bases). The CDR3 spans 12 residues. The germline CDR1 and CDR2 sequences are DFQATT and SNEGSKA (reference sequence). Trimming stripped 6 bases from V and 5 bases from J, with 14 bases between. CDR3 in DNA: TGCAGTGCGCGGCGGGATGGCGACGAGCAGTACTTC. Its protein product is CSARRDGDEQYF.

This clonotype has just a few counts. The rearrangement joins TRBV7-2 to TRBJ2-2; the D is unclear. Germline V gives CDR1 SGHTA, CDR2 FQGNSA. CDR3 length: 13 amino acids. V was shortened by 0 bases and J by 5 bases, with 4 bases between the two germline ends. Written as DNA, the CDR3 is TGTGCCAGCAGCTTAGCGGAAACCGGGGAGCTGTTTTTT. Translation: CASSLAETGELFF.

The V and J genes are TRBV14 and TRBJ2-7, with D possibly TRBD1 on 6 matching bases. Germline CDR1 reads SGHDN; CDR2 reads FVKESK. CDR3 length: 12 residues. Between the trimmed V and J ends, which lost 7 bases and 5 bases, there was a span of 12 bases. The CDR3 reads CASTYTGNEQYF. The DNA of the CDR3 is TGTGCCAGCACCTACACAGGGAACGAGCAGTACTTC.

There are many counts of this clonotype. The CDR3 DNA sequence: TGTGCCAGCAGCCTCACCGGGACAGGGACTGAAAAACTGTTTTTT. Residues: CASSLTGTGTEKLFF. The chain couples TRBV7-8 to TRBJ1-4; TRBD1 matches 9 bases. V shed 5 bases and J 7 bases; nucleotides not matched to a gene: 8. Germline V gene data show CDR1 as SGHVS and CDR2 as FQNEAQ. CDR3 length: 15 amino acids.

This chain joins TRBV18 and TRBJ2-4; D is perhaps TRBD2 (5 bases). Germline CDR1 KGHSH, CDR2 LQKENI. The CDR3 totals 17 residues. Trimming took 5 bases from V and 0 from J, leaving 17 bases between them. CDR3 loop: CASSDGGHLLAKNIQYF. CDR3 sequence (DNA): TGTGCCAGCTCAGATGGAGGTCATCTCCTAGCCAAAAACATTCAGTACTTC.

This clonotype showed up many times. J is TRBJ2-5 and V is TRBV7-2; 13 bases map to TRBD2. With V trimmed by 5 bases and J by 5 bases, 8 bases remained unmatched. The germline V gene has CDR1 SGHTA and CDR2 FQGNSA. The CDR3 consists of 16 residues. The CDR3 DNA is TGTGCCAGCAGCCTCCTGACTAGCGGGGGGCTGGAGACCCAGTACTTC. Protein: CASSLLTSGGLETQYF.

The chain uses TRBV18 and TRBJ1-1; D is unclear. The CDR3 is 13 amino acids. Per germline, CDR1 KGHSH and CDR2 LQKENI. Trimming removed 3 bases at V and 3 bases at J, with 8 bases between. CDR3 amino acids: CASSPSADTEAFF. CDR3 sequence (DNA): TGTGCCAGCTCACCGTCGGCCGACACTGAAGCTTTCTTT.

This clonotype was seen a few times. The J gene is TRBJ2-5, the V gene TRBV7-2; a weak D match, TRBD1 (6 bases). The germline V gene has CDR1 SGHTA and CDR2 FQGNSA. V was shortened by 5 bases and J by 1 base, with 11 bases between the two germline ends. The CDR3 runs to 14 residues. For the CDR3, the DNA is TGTGCCAGCAGCCGCCGGGACACCCAAGAGACCCAGTACTTC. It translates to CASSRRDTQETQYF.